These 29 T cell receptor beta chains were sequenced from one sample in a study of CD8 T cells in ankylosing spondylitis. Study-level results: Characteristic, it appeared, of ankylosing spondylitis blood was a TCR beta motif of eight highly homologous variants.

These receptors have no known antigen. TCRdb re-called the 5' RACE reads through MiXCR, storing one row per CDR3 protein. This table holds 470,000 or so distinct CDR3 sequences, roughly 27% found once. The sequenced sample was blood, either unsorted or a sorted T cell fraction (not recorded which). The origin of the receptors is a male donor with ankylosing spondylitis.

This clonotype was observed a handful of times. The CDR3 here is CASNARGSDTQYF. CDR3 DNA sequence: TGTGCCAGCAACGCGCGGGGGAGCGATACGCAGTATTTT. The rearrangement joins TRBV6-2 or TRBV6-3 to TRBJ2-3, with TRBD2 matching over 7 bases. Looked up from germline, CDR1 is MNHEY and CDR2 is SVGEGT. Germline trimming cut 7 bases from V and 6 bases from J; bases unmatched to any gene: 7. The length of the CDR3 is 13 residues.

The chain combines TRBV10-3 with TRBJ2-2, with D unclear. Germline values: CDR1 ENHRY, CDR2 SYGVKD. This CDR3 is 13 amino acids long. The germline V and J ends were trimmed by 7 bases and 6 bases, with 12 bases remaining between them. The CDR3: CAITLDLPGELFF. CDR3 DNA sequence: TGTGCCATCACCTTGGACCTTCCCGGGGAGCTGTTTTTT.

This clonotype came up a few times. The chain recombines TRBV11-1 with TRBJ2-1; D is unclear. Germline values: CDR1 SGHAT, CDR2 FQDESV (reference sequence). Trimming took off 4 bases at V and 0 bases at J, with 19 bases between the two ends. This CDR3 contains 18 residues. Here the CDR3 reads CASSSFPKALSSYNEQFF. In DNA form, the CDR3 reads TGTGCCAGCAGCTCGTTCCCCAAAGCGCTTAGCTCCTACAATGAGCAGTTCTTC.

This clonotype was seen more than once but under ten times. This chain uses TRBV29-1 with TRBJ2-3; 7 positions match TRBD2. Unmatched junction bases numbered 8, after V lost 6 bases and J lost 2 bases. CDR3 size: 14 residues. Germline V lookup: CDR1 SQVTM, CDR2 ANQGSEA. The CDR3 is CSVGTTSYTDTQYF. The CDR3 DNA reads TGCAGCGTCGGGACTACCTCATACACAGATACGCAGTATTTT.

The chain links TRBV6-1 to TRBJ1-1; no definite D call. The CDR3 runs to 13 residues. V shed 7 bases and J shed 1 base, with 10 bases lying between them. The V gene's germline CDR1 is MNHNS and CDR2 SASEGT. CDR3 sequence (DNA): TGTGCCAGCACCTGGTGGGAGAACACTGAAGCTTTCTTT. Translation gives CASTWWENTEAFF.

The chain links TRBV25-1 to TRBJ2-1, with D possibly TRBD1 on 5 matching bases. The CDR3 is 12 residues long. Trimming took off 4 bases at V and 9 bases at J, with 10 bases between the two ends. Germline-derived CDR1 and CDR2 are MGHDK and SYGVNS. As DNA, the CDR3 is TGTGCCAGCAGTGCTCAGGGCGGTGAGCAGTTCTTC. This translates into CASSAQGGEQFF. The whole variable domain, remainder taken from reference TRBV25-1 and TRBJ2-1, is EADIYQTPRYLVIGTGKKITLECSQTMGHDKMYWYQQDPGMELHLIHYSYGVNSTEKGDLSSESTVSRIRTEHFPLTLESARPSHTSQYLCASSAQGGEQFFGPGTRLTVL.

A few counts support this clonotype. This rearrangement joins TRBV7-9 to TRBJ2-5; 7 bases align to TRBD2. The germline V gene encodes CDR1 SEHNR and CDR2 FQNEAQ (reference sequence). The CDR3 loop spans 13 amino acids. V shed 4 bases, J shed 5 bases, and the junction held 4 bases outside the gene matches. The CDR3: CASSSAGMETQYF. For the CDR3, the DNA is TGTGCCAGCAGCTCAGCGGGAATGGAGACCCAGTACTTC. Drawing the rest from reference TRBV7-9 and TRBJ2-5, the complete variable domain is DTGVSQNPRHKITKRGQNVTFRCDPISEHNRLYWYRQTLGQGPEFLTYFQNEAQLEKSRLLSDRFSAERPKGSFSTLEIQRTEQGDSAMYLCASSSAGMETQYFGPGTRLLVL.

The rearrangement joins TRBV5-1 to TRBJ2-3, with 8 bases matching TRBD2. Germline loops: CDR1 SGHRS, CDR2 YFSETQ. Trimming at V came to 0 bases and at J to 6 bases, leaving 9 bases not matched to a gene. The CDR3 consists of 16 residues. The CDR3 reads CASSLAGGGAADTQYF. CDR3 DNA: TGCGCCAGCAGCTTGGCCGGGGGGGGCGCGGCCGATACGCAGTATTTT.

The sample holds a few counts of this clonotype. The chain employs TRBV20-1 and TRBJ2-7; 8 nucleotides agree with TRBD1. The germline gives CDR1 DFQATT, CDR2 SNEGSKA (reference sequence). Germline trimming cut 8 bases from V and 0 bases from J; bases unmatched to any gene: 12. This CDR3 contains 15 residues. CDR3 sequence: CSLKQGGSGSYEQYF. The DNA for the CDR3 is TGCAGTCTTAAACAGGGGGGCAGCGGCTCCTACGAGCAGTACTTC.

The V gene is TRBV21-1, the J gene TRBJ2-7; the table's D gene call, TRBD1, was not cross checked with the DNA. TRBV21-1 corresponds to a pseudogene. The CDR3 runs to 14 residues. The DNA of the CDR3 is TGTGCCAGCAGCAAAGCAGGGGGAAACCACGAGCAGTACGTC. It encodes CASSKAGGNHEQYV.

The J gene is TRBJ1-5, the V gene TRBV24-1; D is possibly TRBD1 (5 bases). Trimming left V 5 bases short and J 6 bases short, with 7 bases between. This CDR3 contains 12 residues. Germline V gives CDR1 KGHDR, CDR2 SFDVKD. The CDR3 region is CATSAQGQPQHF. The DNA for the CDR3 is TGTGCCACCAGTGCGCAGGGTCAGCCCCAGCATTTT.

This clonotype showed up just a few times. The genes are TRBV20-1 and TRBJ1-1; tentatively, D is TRBD1 (6 bases). The germline V and J ends were trimmed by 5 bases and 11 bases, with 21 bases remaining between them. The CDR3 loop spans 13 amino acids. Germline-derived CDR1 and CDR2 are DFQATT and SNEGSKA (reference sequence). CDR3 loop: CSALRTVPRSAFF. Here the CDR3 DNA reads TGCAGTGCTTTGAGGACAGTTCCCCGTTCGGCTTTCTTT.

This clonotype was seen a handful of times. Relative to the germline gene, one junction end is altered; a read error may explain this. The gene calls are TRBV24-1 and TRBJ2-7, with a possible D match to TRBD1 (6 bases). This CDR3 is 13 amino acids long. Germline V gene data show CDR1 as KGHDR and CDR2 as SFDVKD. In nucleotides, the CDR3 is TGTGCCACCAGCAACACCGGGACACTGGGGGAGCACTTC. This encodes CATSNTGTLGEHF.

This clonotype was counted ten times or more. The gene calls are TRBV7-9 and TRBJ1-5, with D hard to call. CDR1 SEHNR and CDR2 FQNEAQ come from the germline V gene (reference sequence). Trimming removed 1 base from V and 5 bases from J, with 12 bases in between. The CDR3 totals 15 residues. The CDR3 region is CASSLGPAGDQPQHF. The CDR3 DNA reads TGTGCCAGCAGCTTAGGTCCAGCGGGCGATCAGCCCCAGCATTTT.

The genes are TRBV10-1 and TRBJ2-5, with D perhaps matching TRBD1 or TRBD2 (6 bases each). CDR3 size: 15 residues. CDR1 is WNHNN, CDR2 SYGVQD, per germline (reference sequence). Trimming removed 0 bases at V and 2 bases at J, with 10 bases between. The CDR3 DNA follows: TGCGCCAGCAGTGAGTCGGGGGGCAGACAAGAGACCCAGTACTTC. Protein: CASSESGGRQETQYF.

This clonotype was detected a few times. J is TRBJ2-1 and V is TRBV4-2, with 12 bases fitting TRBD2. This CDR3 region has 17 residues. Germline loops: CDR1 LGHNA, CDR2 YNFKEQ. V shed 3 bases and J 8 bases; nucleotides not matched to a gene: 11. As DNA, the CDR3 is TGTGCCAGCAGCCATGTGACTAGCGGGAGTCTCGGCGATGAGCAGTTCTTC. Its protein is CASSHVTSGSLGDEQFF.

The V gene is TRBV7-9, the J gene TRBJ1-2; 8 nucleotides line up with TRBD1. The CDR3 is made up of 15 amino acids. Germline CDR1 SEHNR, CDR2 FQNEAQ (reference sequence). Trimming removed 5 bases from V and 3 bases from J; junction bases left unmatched: 8. The DNA for the CDR3 is TGTGCCAGCAGCCGGACCGGACAGGGATACTATGGCTACACCTTC. Translation gives CASSRTGQGYYGYTF.

The chain combines TRBV24-1 with TRBJ2-5, with a tentative D call TRBD2 (7 bases). V was pared by 1 base and J by 4 bases, with 12 bases between. Germline values: CDR1 KGHDR, CDR2 SFDVKD. This CDR3 contains 15 residues. The CDR3 reads CATSDFVGGRETQYF. CDR3 in DNA: TGTGCCACCAGTGATTTTGTCGGGGGGCGAGAGACCCAGTACTTC.

This clonotype has a handful of counts. This chain connects TRBV12-3 or TRBV12-4 to TRBJ1-3; 7 nucleotides match TRBD1. V shed 6 bases and J 0 bases; nucleotides not matched to a gene: 2. The CDR3 covers 14 residues. The DNA of the CDR3 is TGTGCCAGCAGGAGGGACAGCTCTGGAAACACCATATATTTT. It encodes CASRRDSSGNTIYF.

This clonotype was seen ten or more times. The chain recombines TRBV5-1 with TRBJ2-1, with 7 bases matching TRBD2. Germline V CDR1 and CDR2: SGHRS, YFSETQ. The CDR3 length is 15 residues. V trimming: 0 bases; J trimming: 7 bases; junction bases outside the gene matches: 7. The CDR3 spells CASSLAPGGENEQFF. The CDR3 DNA is TGCGCCAGCAGCTTGGCACCTGGGGGGGAGAATGAGCAGTTCTTC.

This rearrangement joins TRBV9 to TRBJ2-1; no definite D call. Germline CDR1 SGDLS, CDR2 YYNGEE. The CDR3 extends over 11 amino acids. Between the trimmed V and J ends, which lost 4 bases and 9 bases, there was a span of 8 bases. The CDR3 reads CASSPEREQFF. CDR3 nucleotide sequence: TGTGCCAGCAGCCCAGAACGTGAGCAGTTCTTC.

Here the CDR3 DNA reads TGTGCCACCAGTAATGGAGGCGCAGATACGCAGTATTTT. Residues: CATSNGGADTQYF. J is TRBJ2-3 and V is TRBV15, with a weak D call TRBD2 (5 bases). V lost 6 bases, J lost 4 bases, and 11 bases lay in between. CDR3 length equals 13 residues. Germline CDR1 reads LNHNV; CDR2 reads YYDKDF (reference sequence).

The chain uses TRBV12-3 or TRBV12-4 and TRBJ2-2, with TRBD2 matching 7 bases. The CDR3 runs to 15 residues. V trimming: 6 bases; J trimming: 2 bases; junction bases outside the gene matches: 6. The CDR3 protein is CASRGGTFNTGELFF. CDR3 nucleotides: TGTGCCAGCAGGGGGGGGACTTTTAACACCGGGGAGCTGTTTTTT.

This clonotype appeared a few times. The chain is built from TRBV3-1 and TRBJ2-5; a weak D match, TRBD2 (5 bases). Trimming cost V 6 bases and J 5 bases, with 19 bases left between them. This CDR3 contains 15 residues. Looked up from germline, CDR1 is LGHDT and CDR2 is YNNKEL (reference sequence). CDR3 sequence (DNA): TGTGCCAGCAGACCCCGTCCAAGCGGACTGGAGACCCAGTACTTC. Translating it yields CASRPRPSGLETQYF.

This clonotype was seen a single time. The chain recombines TRBV20-1 with TRBJ2-2; 7 bases map to TRBD1. The trim removed 0 bases at V and 8 bases at J, leaving 9 bases unmatched. Germline assignment: CDR1 DFQATT and CDR2 SNEGSKA (reference sequence). The length of the CDR3 is 15 residues. This CDR3 is CSAREGTAPGGELFF. For the CDR3, the DNA is TGCAGTGCTAGAGAGGGGACAGCCCCCGGGGGGGAGCTGTTTTTT.

At least ten counts were recorded for this clonotype. The chain joins TRBV24-1 to TRBJ2-3; weak D call: TRBD1 (6 bases). This CDR3 region has 14 residues. Germline CDR1 KGHDR, CDR2 SFDVKD. The germline V and J ends were trimmed by 4 bases and 4 bases, with 11 bases remaining between them. This CDR3 reads CATSDPTGSDTQYF. CDR3 nucleotide sequence: TGTGCCACCAGTGACCCTACAGGGTCAGATACGCAGTATTTT.

The table lists this clonotype with a few counts. The V call is TRBV5-1, the J call TRBJ1-2; D ambiguous. The CDR3 is 14 amino acids. Germline V gene lookup returns CDR1 SGHRS and CDR2 YFSETQ. V lost 1 base and J lost 2, with 9 bases in between. The CDR3 coding sequence is TGCGCCAGCAGCTTGTTTGAGACGAACTATGGCTACACCTTC. Translating gives CASSLFETNYGYTF.

J is TRBJ2-3 and V is TRBV6-2 or TRBV6-3; 7 bases agree with TRBD1. The trim removed 5 bases at V and 7 bases at J, leaving 6 bases unmatched. The CDR3 has 13 residues. Looked up from germline, CDR1 is MNHEY and CDR2 is SVGEGT. The CDR3 DNA reads as TGTGCCAGCAGTACAGGGGTAGTAAATACGCAGTATTTT. Translated, it gives CASSTGVVNTQYF.

This clonotype has more than one count but fewer than ten. The chain is built from TRBV24-1 and TRBJ2-7; D might be TRBD1 (5 bases). CDR3 length: 16 amino acids. Between the trimmed V and J ends, which lost 4 bases and 5 bases, there was a span of 20 bases. The germline V gene has CDR1 KGHDR and CDR2 SFDVKD. In DNA form, the CDR3 reads TGTGCCACCAGTGAGACAGACCATCCAAGGAAGGACGAGCAGTACTTC. Its translation is CATSETDHPRKDEQYF.